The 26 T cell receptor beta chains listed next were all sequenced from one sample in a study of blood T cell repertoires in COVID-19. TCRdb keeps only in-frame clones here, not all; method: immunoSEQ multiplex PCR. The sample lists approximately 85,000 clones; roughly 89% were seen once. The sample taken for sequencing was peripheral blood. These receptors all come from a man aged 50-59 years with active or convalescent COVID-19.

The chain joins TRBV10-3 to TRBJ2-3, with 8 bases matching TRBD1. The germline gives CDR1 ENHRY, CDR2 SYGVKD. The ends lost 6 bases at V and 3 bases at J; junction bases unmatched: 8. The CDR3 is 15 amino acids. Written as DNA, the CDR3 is TGTGCCATCAGCCAGGGACAGGCGAGGACAGATACGCAGTATTTT. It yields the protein CAISQGQARTDTQYF.

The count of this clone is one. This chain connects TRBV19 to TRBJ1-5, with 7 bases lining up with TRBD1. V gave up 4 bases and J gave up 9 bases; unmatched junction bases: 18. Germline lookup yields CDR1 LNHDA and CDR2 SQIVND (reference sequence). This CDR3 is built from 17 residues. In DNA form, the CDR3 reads TGTGCCAGTAGTAGTGGCCTTAACACAGGGGTCCTCCGGCCCCAGCATTTT. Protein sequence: CASSSGLNTGVLRPQHF.

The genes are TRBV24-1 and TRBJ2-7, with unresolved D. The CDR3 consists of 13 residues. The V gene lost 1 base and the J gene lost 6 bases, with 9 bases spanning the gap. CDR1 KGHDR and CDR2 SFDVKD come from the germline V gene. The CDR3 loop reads CATSDFAGSEQYF. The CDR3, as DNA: TGTGCCACCAGTGATTTTGCAGGCTCCGAGCAGTACTTC.

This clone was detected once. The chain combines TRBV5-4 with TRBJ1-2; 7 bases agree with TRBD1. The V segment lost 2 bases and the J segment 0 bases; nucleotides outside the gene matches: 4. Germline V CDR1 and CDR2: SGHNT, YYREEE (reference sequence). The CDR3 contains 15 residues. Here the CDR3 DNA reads TGTGCCAGCAGCTTAGGGGACAGCCCTAACTATGGCTACACCTTC. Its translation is CASSLGDSPNYGYTF. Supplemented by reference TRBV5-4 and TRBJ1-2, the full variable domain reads ETGVTQSPTHLIKTRGQQVTLRCSSQSGHNTVSWYQQALGQGPQFIFQYYREEENGRGNFPPRFSGLQFPNYSSELNVNALELDDSALYLCASSLGDSPNYGYTFGSGTRLTVV.

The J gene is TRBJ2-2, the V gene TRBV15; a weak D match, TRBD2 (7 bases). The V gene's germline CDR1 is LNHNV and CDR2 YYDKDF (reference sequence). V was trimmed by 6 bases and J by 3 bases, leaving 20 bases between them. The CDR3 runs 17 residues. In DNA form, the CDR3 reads TGTGCCACCAGGAACTGGGGACGGGGGGCCGACACCGGGGAGCTGTTTTTT. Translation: CATRNWGRGADTGELFF.

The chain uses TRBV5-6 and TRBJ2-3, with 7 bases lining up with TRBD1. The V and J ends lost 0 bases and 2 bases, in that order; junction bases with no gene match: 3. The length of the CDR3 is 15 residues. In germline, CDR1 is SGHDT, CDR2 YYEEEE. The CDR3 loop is CASSLGQGITDTQYF. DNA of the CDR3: TGTGCCAGCAGCTTGGGACAGGGCATCACAGATACGCAGTATTTT.

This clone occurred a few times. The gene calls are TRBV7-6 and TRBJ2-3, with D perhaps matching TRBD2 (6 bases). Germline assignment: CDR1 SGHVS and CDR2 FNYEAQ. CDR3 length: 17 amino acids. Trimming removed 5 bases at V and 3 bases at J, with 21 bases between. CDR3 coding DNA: TGTGCCAGCAGCCCTAGCCCCAACGTAGGAGGGACAGATACGCAGTATTTT. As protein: CASSPSPNVGGTDTQYF.

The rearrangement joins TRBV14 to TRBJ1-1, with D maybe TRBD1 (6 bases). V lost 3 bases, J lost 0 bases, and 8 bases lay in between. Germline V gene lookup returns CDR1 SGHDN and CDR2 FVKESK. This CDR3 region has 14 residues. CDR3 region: CASSHQGMNTEAFF. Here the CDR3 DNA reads TGTGCCAGCAGCCACCAGGGGATGAACACTGAAGCTTTCTTT.

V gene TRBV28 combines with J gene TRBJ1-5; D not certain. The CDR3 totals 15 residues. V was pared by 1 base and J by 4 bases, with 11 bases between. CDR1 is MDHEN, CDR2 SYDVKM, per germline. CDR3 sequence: CASSLLVSGNQPQHF. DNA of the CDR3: TGTGCCAGCAGTTTATTGGTTTCCGGGAATCAGCCCCAGCATTTT.

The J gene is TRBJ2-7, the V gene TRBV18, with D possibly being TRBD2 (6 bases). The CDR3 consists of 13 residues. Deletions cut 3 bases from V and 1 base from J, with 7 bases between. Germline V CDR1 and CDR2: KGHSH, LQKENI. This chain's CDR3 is CASSPGLSYEQYF. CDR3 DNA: TGTGCCAGCTCACCGGGACTGTCCTACGAGCAGTACTTC. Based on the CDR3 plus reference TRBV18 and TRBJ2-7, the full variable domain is NAGVMQNPRHLVRRRGQEARLRCSPMKGHSHVYWYRQLPEEGLKFMVYLQKENIIDESGMPKERFSAEFPKEGPSILRIQQVVRGDSAAYFCASSPGLSYEQYFGPGTRLTVT.

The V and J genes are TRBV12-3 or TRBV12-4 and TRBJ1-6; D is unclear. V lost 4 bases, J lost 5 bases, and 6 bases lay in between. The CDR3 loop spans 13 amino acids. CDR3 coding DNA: TGTGCCAGCAGTTATGTCGATAATTCACCCCTCCACTTT. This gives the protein CASSYVDNSPLHF.

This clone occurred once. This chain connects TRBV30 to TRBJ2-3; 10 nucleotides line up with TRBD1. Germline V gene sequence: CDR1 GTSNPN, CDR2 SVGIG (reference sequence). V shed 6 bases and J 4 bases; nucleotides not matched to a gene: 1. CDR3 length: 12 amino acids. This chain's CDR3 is CACGQGADTQYF. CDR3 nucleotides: TGTGCCTGCGGACAGGGGGCAGATACGCAGTATTTT.

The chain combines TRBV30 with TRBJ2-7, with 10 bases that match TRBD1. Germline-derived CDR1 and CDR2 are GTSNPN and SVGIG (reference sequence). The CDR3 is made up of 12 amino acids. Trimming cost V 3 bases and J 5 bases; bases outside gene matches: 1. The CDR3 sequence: CAWSGTGDEQYF. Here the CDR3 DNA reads TGTGCCTGGAGCGGGACAGGGGACGAGCAGTACTTC.

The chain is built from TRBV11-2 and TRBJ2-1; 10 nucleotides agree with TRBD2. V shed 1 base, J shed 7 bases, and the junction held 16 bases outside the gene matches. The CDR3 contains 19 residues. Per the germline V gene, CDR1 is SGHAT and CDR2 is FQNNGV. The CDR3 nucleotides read TGTGCCAGCAGCTTAGGCTCCAGCGGGGGGGCTCGGCGGCTGAATGAGCAGTTCTTC. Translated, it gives CASSLGSSGGARRLNEQFF.

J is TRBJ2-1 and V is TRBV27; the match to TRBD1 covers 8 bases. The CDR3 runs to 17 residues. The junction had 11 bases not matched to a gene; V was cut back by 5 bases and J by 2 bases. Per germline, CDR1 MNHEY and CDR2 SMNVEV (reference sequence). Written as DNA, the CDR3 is TGTGCCAGCAGTAGAGTGGGCGGGACAGGCACCTACAATGAGCAGTTCTTC. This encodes CASSRVGGTGTYNEQFF.

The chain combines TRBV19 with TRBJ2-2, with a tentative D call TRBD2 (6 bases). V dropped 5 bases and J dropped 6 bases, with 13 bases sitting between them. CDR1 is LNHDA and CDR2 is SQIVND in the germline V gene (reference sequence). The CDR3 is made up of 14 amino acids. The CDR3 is CASSVGREAGELFF. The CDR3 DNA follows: TGTGCCAGTAGTGTCGGCAGGGAGGCCGGGGAGCTGTTTTTT.

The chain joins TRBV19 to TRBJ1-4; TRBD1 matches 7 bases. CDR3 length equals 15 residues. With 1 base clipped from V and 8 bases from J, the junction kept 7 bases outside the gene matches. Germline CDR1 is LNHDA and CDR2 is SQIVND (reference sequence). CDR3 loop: CASSIGGTVGEKLFF. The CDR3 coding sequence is TGTGCCAGTAGTATAGGAGGGACAGTAGGAGAAAAACTGTTTTTT.

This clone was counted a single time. CDR3 in amino acids: CASSSVGGELFF. The CDR3 coding sequence is TGTGCCAGCAGCTCCGTCGGCGGGGAGCTGTTTTTT. V and J are TRBV7-2 and TRBJ2-2; D is unclear. The CDR3 runs to 12 residues. Germline CDR1 is SGHTA and CDR2 is FQGNSA. Trimming took off 4 bases at V and 7 bases at J, with 7 bases between the two ends.

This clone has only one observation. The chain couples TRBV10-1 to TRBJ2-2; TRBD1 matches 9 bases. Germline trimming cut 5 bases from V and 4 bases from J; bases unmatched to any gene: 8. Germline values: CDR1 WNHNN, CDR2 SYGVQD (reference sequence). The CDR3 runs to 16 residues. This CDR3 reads CASSPPGQGITGELFF. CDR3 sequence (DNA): TGCGCCAGCAGTCCTCCGGGACAGGGTATCACCGGGGAGCTGTTTTTT.

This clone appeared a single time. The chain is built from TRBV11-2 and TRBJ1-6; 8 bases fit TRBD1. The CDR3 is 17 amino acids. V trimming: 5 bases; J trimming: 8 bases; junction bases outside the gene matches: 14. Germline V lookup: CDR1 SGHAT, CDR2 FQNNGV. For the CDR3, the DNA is TGTGCCAGCAGCCCCGACAGGGGAGGTTTGAATGATTCACCCCTCCACTTT. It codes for CASSPDRGGLNDSPLHF.

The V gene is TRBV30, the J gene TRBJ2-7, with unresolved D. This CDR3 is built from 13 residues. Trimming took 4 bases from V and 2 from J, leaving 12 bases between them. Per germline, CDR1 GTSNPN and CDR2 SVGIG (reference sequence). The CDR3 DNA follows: TGTGCCTGGAAGCGACCCATTCCCTACGAGCAGTACTTC. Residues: CAWKRPIPYEQYF.

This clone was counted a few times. Written as DNA, the CDR3 is TGTGCTAGTGGTTCCGGGACTAGCGTTGGAGATACGCAGTATTTT. This sequence encodes CASGSGTSVGDTQYF. This chain connects TRBV12-5 to TRBJ2-3, with 10 bases aligning to TRBD2. The V segment lost 4 bases and the J segment 5 bases; nucleotides outside the gene matches: 6. Germline CDR1 reads LGHNT; CDR2 reads FRNRAP. CDR3 length: 15 amino acids.

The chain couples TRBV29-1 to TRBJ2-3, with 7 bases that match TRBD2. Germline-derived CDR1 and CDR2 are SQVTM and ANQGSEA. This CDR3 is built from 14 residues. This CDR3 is CTGWLAGGTDTQYF. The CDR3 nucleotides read TGCACCGGATGGTTGGCGGGAGGCACAGATACGCAGTATTTT.

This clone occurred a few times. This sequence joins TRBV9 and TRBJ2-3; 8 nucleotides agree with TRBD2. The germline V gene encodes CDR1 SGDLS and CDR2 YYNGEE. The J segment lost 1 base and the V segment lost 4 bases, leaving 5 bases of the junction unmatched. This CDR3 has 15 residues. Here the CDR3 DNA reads TGTGCCAGCAGCCTCGGGGGGGCCGGCACAGATACGCAGTATTTT. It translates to CASSLGGAGTDTQYF.

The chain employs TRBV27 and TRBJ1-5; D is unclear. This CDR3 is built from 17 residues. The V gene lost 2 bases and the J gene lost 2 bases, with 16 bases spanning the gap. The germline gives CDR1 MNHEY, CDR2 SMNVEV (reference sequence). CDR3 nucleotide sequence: TGTGCCAGCAGTTTAACGCCCATCGGGGTAGGCAATCAGCCCCAGCATTTT. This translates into CASSLTPIGVGNQPQHF.

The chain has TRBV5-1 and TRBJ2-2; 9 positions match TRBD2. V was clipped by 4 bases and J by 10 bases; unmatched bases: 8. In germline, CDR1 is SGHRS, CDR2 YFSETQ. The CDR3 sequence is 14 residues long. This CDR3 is CASSRGLAGEELFF. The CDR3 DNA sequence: TGCGCCAGCAGCAGGGGATTAGCGGGAGAGGAGCTGTTTTTT.